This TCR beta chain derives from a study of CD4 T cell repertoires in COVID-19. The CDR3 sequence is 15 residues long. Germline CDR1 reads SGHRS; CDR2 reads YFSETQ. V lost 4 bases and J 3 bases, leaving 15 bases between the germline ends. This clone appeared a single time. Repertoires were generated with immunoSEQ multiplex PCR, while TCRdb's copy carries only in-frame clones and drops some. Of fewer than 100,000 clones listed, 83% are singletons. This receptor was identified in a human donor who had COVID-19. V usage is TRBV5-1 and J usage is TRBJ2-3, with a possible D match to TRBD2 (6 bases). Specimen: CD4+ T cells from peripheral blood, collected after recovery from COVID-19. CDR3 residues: CASSGTLTFTDTQYF. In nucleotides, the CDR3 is TGCGCCAGCAGCGGGACTCTCACTTTTACAGATACGCAGTATTTT.